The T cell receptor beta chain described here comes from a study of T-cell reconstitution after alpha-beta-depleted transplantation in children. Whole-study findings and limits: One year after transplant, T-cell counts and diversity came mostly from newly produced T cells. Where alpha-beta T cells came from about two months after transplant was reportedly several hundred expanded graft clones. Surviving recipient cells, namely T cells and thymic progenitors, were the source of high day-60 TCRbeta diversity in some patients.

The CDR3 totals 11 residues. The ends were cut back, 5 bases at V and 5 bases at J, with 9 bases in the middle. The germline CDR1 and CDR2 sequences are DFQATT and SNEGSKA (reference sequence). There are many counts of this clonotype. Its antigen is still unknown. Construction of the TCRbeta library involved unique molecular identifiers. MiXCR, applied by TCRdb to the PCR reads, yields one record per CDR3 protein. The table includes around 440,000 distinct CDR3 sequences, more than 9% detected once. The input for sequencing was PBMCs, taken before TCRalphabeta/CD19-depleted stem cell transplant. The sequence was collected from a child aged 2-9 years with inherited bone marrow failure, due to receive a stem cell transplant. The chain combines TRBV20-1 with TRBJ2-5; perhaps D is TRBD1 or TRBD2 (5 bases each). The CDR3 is CSAGDPETQYF. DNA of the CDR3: TGCAGTGCTGGGGACCCGGAGACCCAGTACTTC.